Here is one T cell receptor beta chain with its context. The CDR3 contains 13 residues. V lost 3 bases, J lost 1 base, and 7 bases lay in between. CDR1 is SGHDT, CDR2 YYEEEE, per germline. Generated by immunoSEQ multiplex PCR, the TCRdb table keeps only in-frame clones and is missing some. The repertoire holds 1.6 million or so clones, with just under 99% as singletons. The source of the sample is a study of shared clonotypes between healthy human individuals. The V and J genes are TRBV5-6 and TRBJ1-1; D gene ambiguous. The receptor comes from a young man in good health. Sequenced: naive CD4+ T cells sorted from blood. Described subset: CD45RA+ positively selected. CDR3 region: CASSWQPNTEAFF. The DNA of the CDR3 is TGTGCCAGCAGCTGGCAGCCGAACACTGAAGCTTTCTTT.